The 13 T cell receptor beta chains below come from one sample, sequenced in a study of T cells in localized non-small cell lung cancer. Clones were read by immunoSEQ multiplex PCR, and TCRdb kept only the in-frame ones, dropping some. The table lists 40,000 to 65,000 clones, more than 85% of them singletons, with around 17% in the top ten. The sequences come from PBMCs, collected before any cancer treatment. These receptors all come from a female donor with stage II lung adenocarcinoma.

This clone is classed as medium-sized. The gene calls are TRBV27 and TRBJ2-2; D possibly uses TRBD1 or TRBD2 (5 bases each). The CDR3 covers 17 residues. With 0 bases removed from V and 3 bases from J, the gap between germline ends came to 14 bases. Germline assignment: CDR1 MNHEY and CDR2 SMNVEV (reference sequence). This CDR3 is CASSLSSRASYTGELFF. The DNA of the CDR3 is TGTGCCAGCAGTTTATCGAGCAGGGCTAGCTACACCGGGGAGCTGTTTTTT.

V is TRBV5-1 and J is TRBJ2-2, with 7 nucleotides matching TRBD1. V shed 0 bases, J shed 5 bases, and the junction held 1 base outside the gene matches. The CDR3 covers 14 residues. Germline CDR1 reads SGHRS; CDR2 reads YFSETQ. This CDR3 reads CASSLGQGTGELFF. The CDR3, as DNA: TGCGCCAGCAGCTTGGGACAGGGTACCGGGGAGCTGTTTTTT.

DNA of the CDR3: TGTGCCAGCAGAATGGGACAGGGCACAGATACGCAGTATTTT. It codes for CASRMGQGTDTQYF. V gene TRBV7-2 combines with J gene TRBJ2-3; 8 positions match TRBD1. The V and J ends lost 6 bases and 1 base, in that order; junction bases with no gene match: 3. Germline CDR1 and CDR2: SGHTA and FQGNSA. The CDR3 spans 14 residues.

This sequence joins TRBV30 and TRBJ2-3; TRBD2 might be the D (5 bases). V lost 2 bases, J lost 3 bases, and 12 bases lay in between. The germline V gene has CDR1 GTSNPN and CDR2 SVGIG (reference sequence). The CDR3 has 14 residues. CDR3 nucleotide sequence: TGTGCCTGGAGTAAGAAGCGGTCTACAGATACGCAGTATTTT. Its protein is CAWSKKRSTDTQYF.

The sample holds a few counts of this clone. The chain is built from TRBV19 and TRBJ1-1; a weak D match, TRBD1 (5 bases). The V gene lost 3 bases and the J gene lost 5 bases, with 13 bases spanning the gap. Looked up from germline, CDR1 is LNHDA and CDR2 is SQIVND (reference sequence). The CDR3 length is 14 residues. The CDR3 nucleotides are TGTGCCAGTAGTATGTCAAACCGGGGGACTGAAGCTTTCTTT. This codes for CASSMSNRGTEAFF.

The chain couples TRBV18 to TRBJ2-1; 7 bases map to TRBD1. Germline-derived CDR1 and CDR2 are KGHSH and LQKENI. The CDR3 length is 14 residues. V lost 4 bases to trimming and J lost 5 bases; unmatched junction nucleotides: 5. CDR3 sequence (DNA): TGTGCCAGCTCACGGGACAGCAGGAACAATGAGCAGTTCTTC. Protein sequence: CASSRDSRNNEQFF. The whole variable domain, filled in from reference TRBV18 and TRBJ2-1, reads NAGVMQNPRHLVRRRGQEARLRCSPMKGHSHVYWYRQLPEEGLKFMVYLQKENIIDESGMPKERFSAEFPKEGPSILRIQQVVRGDSAAYFCASSRDSRNNEQFFGPGTRLTVL.

The chain couples TRBV12-1 to TRBJ2-7; the table's D call TRBD2 went unverified against the DNA. TRBV12-1 is flagged as a pseudogene. CDR3 length equals 18 residues. The CDR3 reads CASSFGTSGGWGYHEQYF. In DNA, the CDR3 is TGTGCCAGCAGCTTTGGGACTAGCGGAGGTTGGGGGTATCACGAGCAGTACTTC.

The V call is TRBV5-5, the J call TRBJ1-5; unclear D gene. The CDR3 totals 16 residues. V dropped 0 bases and J dropped 2 bases, with 12 bases sitting between them. CDR1 and CDR2 (germline): SGHKS, YYEKEE (reference sequence). The CDR3 region has the DNA TGTGCCAGCAGCTTGGCCGGGGAATGGCGCAATCAGCCCCAGCATTTT. Protein sequence: CASSLAGEWRNQPQHF.

This clone has a handful of counts. V usage is TRBV30 and J usage is TRBJ1-1, with 7 nucleotides matching TRBD1. The CDR3 runs to 14 residues. Per the germline V gene, CDR1 is GTSNPN and CDR2 is SVGIG (reference sequence). With V trimmed by 8 bases and J by 0 bases, 9 bases remained unmatched. This CDR3 is CASRDSYLNTEAFF. The CDR3 region has the DNA TGTGCCAGCCGGGACAGCTATTTGAACACTGAAGCTTTCTTT.

V is TRBV28 and J is TRBJ1-1, with 9 positions matching TRBD1. This CDR3 contains 12 residues. The germline gives CDR1 MDHEN, CDR2 SYDVKM. V lost 9 bases and J lost 8; bases outside the gene matches: 7. The chain's CDR3 is CASTGGAGEAFF. The CDR3 DNA reads as TGTGCCAGTACAGGGGGCGCGGGGGAAGCTTTCTTT.

The V call is TRBV27, the J call TRBJ1-2, with D perhaps matching TRBD1 (6 bases). The ends were cut back, 6 bases at V and 6 bases at J, with 14 bases in the middle. Germline values: CDR1 MNHEY, CDR2 SMNVEV (reference sequence). CDR3 length equals 13 residues. CDR3 in DNA: TGTGCCAGCAGGCGGGCCTCAGGGGATGGCTACACCTTC. This gives the protein CASRRASGDGYTF.

As regards this clone: The identical CDR3 is also encoded by other nucleotide sequences in the sample. This rearrangement joins TRBV7-6 to TRBJ2-1; D is unclear. The CDR3 spans 13 residues. Germline-derived CDR1 and CDR2 are SGHVS and FNYEAQ. Deletions cut 3 bases from V and 6 bases from J, with 9 bases between. The CDR3 nucleotides are TGTGCCAGCAGCTTGGAATTGGGCAATGAGCAGTTCTTC. Amino acid sequence: CASSLELGNEQFF.

The chain uses TRBV29-1 and TRBJ2-3; D is ambiguous. The CDR3 runs to 13 residues. The germline gives CDR1 SQVTM, CDR2 ANQGSEA. The CDR3 is CSHAGPGSDTQYF. The CDR3 DNA sequence: TGCAGTCATGCAGGACCCGGCTCAGATACGCAGTATTTT.